Below, 22 T cell receptor beta chains from the same sample are listed, as sequenced in a study of blood T cell repertoires in COVID-19. The method was immunoSEQ multiplex PCR; TCRdb's version includes in-frame clones alone and lacks a portion of them. The data hold 180,000 or so clones, with roughly nine tenths observed a single time. The sequenced sample was peripheral blood. These receptors originate from a woman aged 60-75 years with COVID-19, enrolled during active disease.

The rearrangement uses TRBV28 and TRBJ1-1, with unresolved D. Between the trimmed V and J ends, which lost 3 bases and 8 bases, there was a span of 10 bases. Germline V gene sequence: CDR1 MDHEN, CDR2 SYDVKM. CDR3 size: 12 residues. The CDR3 spells CASSFYGREAFF. CDR3 coding DNA: TGTGCCAGCAGTTTTTATGGCAGGGAAGCTTTCTTT.

V is TRBV19 and J is TRBJ2-1, with TRBD2 identical over 9 bases. The CDR3 extends over 16 amino acids. The V gene end was trimmed by 3 bases and the J gene end by 3 bases; junction bases not matched to a gene: 6. The germline gives CDR1 LNHDA, CDR2 SQIVND (reference sequence). CDR3: CASSIGGLAYYNEQFF. The CDR3 DNA reads TGTGCCAGTAGTATTGGGGGACTAGCTTACTACAATGAGCAGTTCTTC.

This sequence joins TRBV5-8 and TRBJ2-3, with 7 bases fitting TRBD1. Germline assignment: CDR1 SGHTS and CDR2 YDEGEE. Trimming at V came to 2 bases and at J to 2 bases, leaving 5 bases not matched to a gene. CDR3 length equals 15 residues. CDR3 sequence: CASSLGTAFTDTQYF. The DNA of the CDR3 is TGTGCCAGCAGCTTAGGGACAGCCTTCACAGATACGCAGTATTTT. The whole variable domain, remainder taken from reference TRBV5-8 and TRBJ2-3, is EAGVTQSPTHLIKTRGQQATLRCSPISGHTSVYWYQQALGLGLQFLLWYDEGEERNRGNFPPRFSGRQFPNYSSELNVNALELEDSALYLCASSLGTAFTDTQYFGPGTRLTVL.

This clone has a handful of counts. This rearrangement joins TRBV19 to TRBJ1-5; 7 nucleotides line up with TRBD1. This CDR3 contains 13 residues. V lost 6 bases to trimming and J lost 6 bases; unmatched junction nucleotides: 5. CDR1 and CDR2 (germline): LNHDA, SQIVND (reference sequence). The CDR3 here is CASRNRGGQPQHF. CDR3 nucleotide sequence: TGTGCCAGTAGGAACAGGGGCGGTCAGCCCCAGCATTTT.

The V call is TRBV5-4, the J call TRBJ1-2, with D uncertain. The CDR3 runs 19 residues. The V and J ends lost 0 bases and 6 bases respectively, with 27 bases between them. The germline V gene has CDR1 SGHNT and CDR2 YYREEE (reference sequence). In DNA, the CDR3 is TGTGCCAGCAGCTTGGGACCAAGTTCTTCCCTTATGGTTGCGGATGGCTACACCTTC. Translating it yields CASSLGPSSSLMVADGYTF.

The chain employs TRBV4-3 and TRBJ2-1, with D tentatively TRBD2 (6 bases). This CDR3 comprises 14 residues. Trimming took off 1 base at V and 8 bases at J, with 12 bases between the two ends. Germline CDR1 reads LGHNA; CDR2 reads YSLEER. The CDR3 is CASSQAGVQDEQFF. The CDR3 DNA sequence: TGCGCCAGCAGCCAAGCGGGAGTTCAGGATGAGCAGTTCTTC.

The chain couples TRBV7-8 to TRBJ1-5, with 7 bases fitting TRBD1. The CDR3 runs to 20 residues. Trimming removed 1 base from V and 0 bases from J; junction bases left unmatched: 15. Germline CDR1 reads SGHVS; CDR2 reads FQNEAQ. The chain's CDR3 is CASSLGAPTGAGYSNQPQHF. The CDR3 DNA reads as TGTGCCAGCAGCTTAGGAGCGCCCACAGGGGCAGGGTATAGCAATCAGCCCCAGCATTTT.

This chain joins TRBV12-5 and TRBJ1-2; D is ambiguous. Germline CDR1 LGHNT, CDR2 FRNRAP. The CDR3 is made up of 14 amino acids. The V gene lost 3 bases and the J gene lost 3 bases, with 11 bases spanning the gap. The CDR3 region has the DNA TGTGCTAGTGGTTTTAGTCAGGCAGACTATGGCTACACCTTC. It codes for CASGFSQADYGYTF.

This chain joins TRBV27 and TRBJ2-7; 8 nucleotides agree with TRBD1. This CDR3 comprises 14 residues. Germline assignment: CDR1 MNHEY and CDR2 SMNVEV (reference sequence). The V segment lost 5 bases and the J segment 0 bases; nucleotides outside the gene matches: 3. CDR3 loop: CASSRQGSSYEQYF. DNA for the CDR3: TGTGCCAGCAGTAGACAGGGGAGCTCCTACGAGCAGTACTTC.

The gene calls are TRBV6-5 and TRBJ1-4, with 7 positions matching TRBD1. Germline assignment: CDR1 MNHEY and CDR2 SVGAGI. The CDR3 has 13 residues. The J segment lost 3 bases and the V segment lost 8 bases, leaving 3 bases of the junction unmatched. CDR3 nucleotides: TGTGCCAGCGGGGGGACAGCTAATGAAAAACTGTTTTTT. This gives the protein CASGGTANEKLFF.

The CDR3 loop reads CASSQDGDSNEKLFF. In DNA form, the CDR3 reads TGCGCCAGCAGCCAAGATGGGGACAGTAATGAAAAACTGTTTTTT. The V gene is TRBV4-3, the J gene TRBJ1-4; 7 bases fit TRBD1. This CDR3 region has 15 residues. V trimming: 0 bases; J trimming: 4 bases; junction bases outside the gene matches: 2. CDR1 and CDR2 (germline): LGHNA, YSLEER.

The chain carries TRBV7-2 and TRBJ2-3, with D possibly TRBD2 on 5 matching bases. Germline assignment: CDR1 SGHTA and CDR2 FQGNSA. The V end lost 4 bases, the J end lost 0 bases, and 11 bases lay between the germline ends. The CDR3 covers 15 residues. The CDR3 loop reads CASSSPGGSTDTQYF. The CDR3 nucleotides are TGTGCCAGCAGCTCCCCGGGCGGGAGCACAGATACGCAGTATTTT.

In the case of this clone: Germline and junction disagree at one end, which may indicate a read error. This chain connects TRBV18 to TRBJ2-1; 11 positions match TRBD2. Germline V CDR1 and CDR2: KGHSH, LQKENI. The CDR3 is 18 residues long. The CDR3 coding sequence is TGTGCCAGCTCAGAAGCCATCCTTAGCGGGAGGGCAGTTTGGGAGCGGTTCTTC. Amino acid sequence: CASSEAILSGRAVWERFF. The variable domain in full, with the rest retrieved from reference TRBV18 and TRBJ2-1, is NAGVMQNPRHLVRRRGQEARLRCSPMKGHSHVYWYRQLPEEGLKFMVYLQKENIIDESGMPKERFSAEFPKEGPSILRIQQVVRGDSAAYFCASSEAILSGRAVWERFFGPGTRLTVL.

This chain's CDR3 is CASSLRWGQQYEQYF. CDR3 nucleotides: TGTGCCAGCAGTTTACGATGGGGCCAACAGTACGAGCAGTACTTC. The chain carries TRBV27 and TRBJ2-7, with a possible D match to TRBD1 (5 bases). The CDR3 has 15 amino acids. Trimming shortened V by 2 bases and J by 4 bases, and 15 bases separated the two germline ends. From germline, CDR1 is MNHEY and CDR2 SMNVEV (reference sequence).

This clone was counted between two and nine times. This chain joins TRBV3-1 (or the pseudogene TRBV3-2) and TRBJ1-5; D is perhaps TRBD1 (6 bases). The CDR3 has 15 residues. Between the trimmed V and J ends, which lost 1 base and 0 bases, there was a span of 7 bases. The germline V gene encodes CDR1 LGHDT and CDR2 YNNKEL (reference sequence). This CDR3 is CASSQGGHSNQPQHF. The DNA for the CDR3 is TGTGCCAGCAGCCAAGGGGGACATAGCAATCAGCCCCAGCATTTT.

The V call is TRBV6-5, the J call TRBJ1-2, with D uncertain. The germline V and J ends were trimmed by 6 bases and 0 bases, with 11 bases remaining between them. Germline CDR1 reads MNHEY; CDR2 reads SVGAGI. The CDR3 has 14 amino acids. The CDR3 bases are TGTGCCAGCAGCAACGGGGTTACTAACTATGGCTACACCTTC. Translation: CASSNGVTNYGYTF.

The chain joins TRBV7-2 to TRBJ2-2; 7 bases are a match to TRBD1. J was trimmed by 5 bases and V by 5 bases; bases with no gene match: 11. The CDR3 runs to 16 residues. Germline CDR1 reads SGHTA; CDR2 reads FQGNSA. Here the CDR3 reads CASSLTTGIGTGELFF. CDR3 nucleotide sequence: TGTGCCAGCAGCCTCACGACAGGGATAGGGACCGGGGAGCTGTTTTTT.

This clone showed up just a few times. The rearrangement uses TRBV4-1 and TRBJ1-3; D possibly corresponds to TRBD1 (6 bases). Trimming stripped 8 bases from V and 0 bases from J, with 14 bases between. CDR3 length: 15 residues. Germline V CDR1 and CDR2: MGHRA, YSYEKL. CDR3 in DNA: TGCGCCAGCCAAGGGGGTGCCTACTCTGGAAACACCATATATTTT. Its translation: CASQGGAYSGNTIYF.

This chain joins TRBV19 and TRBJ1-4; 7 positions agree with TRBD1. This CDR3 contains 13 residues. Germline V gene sequence: CDR1 LNHDA, CDR2 SQIVND (reference sequence). The V gene end was trimmed by 8 bases and the J gene end by 5 bases; junction bases not matched to a gene: 5. The DNA for the CDR3 is TGTGCCAGTTCGGGACAGCGCAATGAAAAACTGTTTTTT. It translates to CASSGQRNEKLFF.

In the case of this clone: A junction boundary mismatches the germline segment, possibly from a read error. V is TRBV6-5 and J is TRBJ2-7; 12 bases are shared with TRBD2. The CDR3 loop spans 14 amino acids. The germline V gene has CDR1 MNHEY and CDR2 SVGAGI. In nucleotides, the CDR3 is TGTGCCAGCAAGACTAGCGGGAGCTCCTACGAGCAGTGCTTC. Translated: CASKTSGSSYEQCF.

This rearrangement joins TRBV4-2 to TRBJ2-7, with 8 nucleotides matching TRBD1. The CDR3 consists of 13 residues. CDR1 is LGHNA, CDR2 YNFKEQ, per germline. The J segment lost 3 bases and the V segment lost 4 bases, leaving 2 bases of the junction unmatched. In DNA form, the CDR3 reads TGTGCCAGCAGCCCACAGGGGGGCTACGAGCAGTACTTC. This sequence encodes CASSPQGGYEQYF.

The rearrangement links TRBV7-2 to TRBJ1-5; D is undetermined. V was cut by 2 bases and J by 3 bases, with 11 bases left in between. CDR3 length equals 15 residues. Germline assignment: CDR1 SGHTA and CDR2 FQGNSA. The CDR3 bases are TGTGCCAGCAGCTTACAGTCGGGGATCAATCAGCCCCAGCATTTT. Its translation: CASSLQSGINQPQHF.